This TCR beta chain was captured by sequencing in a study of blood T cell repertoires in COVID-19. Study overall: Whether acute or convalescent, the COVID-19 samples came from the United States, Italy and Spain. PBMCs, B-cell-depleted T cells, or T cells provided the cDNA or gDNA that made up the material.

Germline-derived CDR1 and CDR2 are LGHDT and YNNKEL (reference sequence). V was cut by 0 bases and J by 1 base, with 15 bases left in between. This CDR3 contains 17 residues. This clone was recorded only once. Authors' analysis steps: Estimation of nucleated cell counts was performed using reference gene primer amplification. Repertoires were generated with immunoSEQ multiplex PCR, while TCRdb's copy carries only in-frame clones and drops some. The DNA gave D and trimming, while V, J and clone size come from that table. Among tens of thousands of clones, roughly nine tenths were seen once, and the ten largest hold about 5%.

Sequencing used peripheral blood. The TCR sequence derives from a woman aged 45-60 years with active COVID-19. The rearrangement uses TRBV3-1 (or the pseudogene TRBV3-2) and TRBJ1-2; D may be TRBD1 (6 bases). The CDR3 spells CASSQESLTGLNYGYTF. In nucleotides, the CDR3 is TGTGCCAGCAGCCAAGAATCCTTGACAGGACTTAACTATGGCTACACCTTC.